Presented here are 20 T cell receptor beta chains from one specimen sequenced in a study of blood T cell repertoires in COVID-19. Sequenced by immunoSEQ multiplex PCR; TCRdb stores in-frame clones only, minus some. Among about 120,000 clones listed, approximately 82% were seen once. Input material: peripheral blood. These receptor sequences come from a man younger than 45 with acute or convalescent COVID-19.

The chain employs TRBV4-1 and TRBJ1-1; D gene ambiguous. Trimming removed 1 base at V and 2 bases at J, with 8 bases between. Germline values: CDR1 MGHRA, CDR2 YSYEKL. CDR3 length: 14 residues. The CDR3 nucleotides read TGCGCCAGCAGCCAAGCTGGAGCCAACACTGAAGCTTTCTTT. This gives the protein CASSQAGANTEAFF.

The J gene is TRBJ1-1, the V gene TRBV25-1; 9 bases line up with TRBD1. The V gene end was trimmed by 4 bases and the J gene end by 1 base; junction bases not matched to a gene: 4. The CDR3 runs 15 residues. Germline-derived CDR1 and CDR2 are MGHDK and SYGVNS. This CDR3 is CASSVTGGTNTEAFF. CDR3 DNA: TGTGCCAGCAGTGTCACAGGGGGCACGAACACTGAAGCTTTCTTT.

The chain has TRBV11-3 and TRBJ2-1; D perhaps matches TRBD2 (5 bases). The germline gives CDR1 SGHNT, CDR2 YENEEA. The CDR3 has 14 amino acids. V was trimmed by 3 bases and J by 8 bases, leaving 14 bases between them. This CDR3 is CASSFSNVAHEQFF. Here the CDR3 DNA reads TGTGCCAGCAGCTTTTCGAACGTAGCGCATGAGCAGTTCTTC. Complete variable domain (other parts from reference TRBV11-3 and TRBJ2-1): EAGVVQSPRYKIIEKKQPVAFWCNPISGHNTLYWYLQNLGQGPELLIRYENEEAVDDSQLPKDRFSAERLKGVDSTLKIQPAELGDSAVYLCASSFSNVAHEQFFGPGTRLTVL.

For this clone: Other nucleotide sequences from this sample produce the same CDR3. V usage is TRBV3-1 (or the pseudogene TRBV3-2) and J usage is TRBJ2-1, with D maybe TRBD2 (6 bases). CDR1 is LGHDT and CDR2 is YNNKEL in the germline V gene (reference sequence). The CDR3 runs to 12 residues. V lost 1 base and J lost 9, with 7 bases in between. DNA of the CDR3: TGTGCCAGCAGCCAAGGGAGGGGTGAGCAGTTCTTC. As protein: CASSQGRGEQFF.

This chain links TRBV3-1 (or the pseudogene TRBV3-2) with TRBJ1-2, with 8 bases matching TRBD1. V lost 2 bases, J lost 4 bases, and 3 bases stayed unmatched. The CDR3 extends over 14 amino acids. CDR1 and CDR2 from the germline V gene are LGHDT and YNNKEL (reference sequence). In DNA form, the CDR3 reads TGTGCCAGCAGCCAAATACAGGGGGGCTATGGCTACACCTTC. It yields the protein CASSQIQGGYGYTF.

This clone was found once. CDR3 nucleotide sequence: TGTGCCAGCATCTGGGAGGCGACGGGTGAAAAACTGTTTTTT. The encoded protein is CASIWEATGEKLFF. The chain is built from TRBV2 and TRBJ1-4; no reliable D call. Germline values: CDR1 SNHLY, CDR2 FYNNEI. The CDR3 runs to 14 residues. Trimming removed 7 bases at V and 7 bases at J, with 16 bases between.

Written as DNA, the CDR3 is TGTGCCTGCCAGACACAGGGAAAGACTGAAGCTTTCTTT. Its translation: CACQTQGKTEAFF. This sequence joins TRBV30 and TRBJ1-1, with D possibly matching TRBD1 (6 bases). V was pared by 6 bases and J by 5 bases, with 16 bases between. Per the germline V gene, CDR1 is GTSNPN and CDR2 is SVGIG (reference sequence). This CDR3 is 13 amino acids long.

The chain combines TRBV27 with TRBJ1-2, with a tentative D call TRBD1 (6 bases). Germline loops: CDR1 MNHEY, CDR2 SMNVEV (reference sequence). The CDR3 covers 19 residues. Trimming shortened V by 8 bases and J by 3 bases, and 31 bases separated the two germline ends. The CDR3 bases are TGTGCCAGCTTTTTTACGGCCCCCGCGGCGGGGGGGGCCGACTATGGCTACACCTTC. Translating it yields CASFFTAPAAGGADYGYTF.

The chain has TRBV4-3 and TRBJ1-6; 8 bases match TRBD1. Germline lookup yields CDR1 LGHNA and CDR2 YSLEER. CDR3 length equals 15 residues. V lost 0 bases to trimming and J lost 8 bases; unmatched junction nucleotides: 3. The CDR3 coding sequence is TGCGCCAGCAGCCAAGATCAGGGGGCGGATTCACCCCTCCACTTT. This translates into CASSQDQGADSPLHF.

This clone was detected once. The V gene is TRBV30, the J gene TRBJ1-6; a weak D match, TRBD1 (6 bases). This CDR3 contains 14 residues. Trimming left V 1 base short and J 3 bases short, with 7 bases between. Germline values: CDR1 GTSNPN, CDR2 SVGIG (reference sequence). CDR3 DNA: TGTGCCTGGAGTGGGACAGTCTATAATTCACCCCTCCACTTT. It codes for CAWSGTVYNSPLHF.

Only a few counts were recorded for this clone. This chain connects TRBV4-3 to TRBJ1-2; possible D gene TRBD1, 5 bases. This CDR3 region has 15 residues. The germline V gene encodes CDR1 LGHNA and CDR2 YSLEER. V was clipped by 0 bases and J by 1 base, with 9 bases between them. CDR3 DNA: TGCGCCAGCAGCCAAGACCCGACAGATAACTATGGCTACACCTTC. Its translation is CASSQDPTDNYGYTF.

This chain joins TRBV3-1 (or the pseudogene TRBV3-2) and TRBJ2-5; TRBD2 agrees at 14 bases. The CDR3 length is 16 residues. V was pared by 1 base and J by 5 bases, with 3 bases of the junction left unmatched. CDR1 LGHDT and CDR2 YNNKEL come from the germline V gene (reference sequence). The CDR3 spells CASSQGLAGGLETQYF. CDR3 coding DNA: TGTGCCAGCAGCCAAGGACTAGCGGGGGGGCTGGAGACCCAGTACTTC.

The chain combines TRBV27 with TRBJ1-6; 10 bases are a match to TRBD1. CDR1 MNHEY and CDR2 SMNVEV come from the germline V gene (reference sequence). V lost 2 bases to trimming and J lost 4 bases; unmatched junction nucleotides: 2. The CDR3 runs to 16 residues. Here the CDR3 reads CASSLGTGAYNSPLHF. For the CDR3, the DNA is TGTGCCAGCAGTTTAGGGACAGGGGCTTATAATTCACCCCTCCACTTT.

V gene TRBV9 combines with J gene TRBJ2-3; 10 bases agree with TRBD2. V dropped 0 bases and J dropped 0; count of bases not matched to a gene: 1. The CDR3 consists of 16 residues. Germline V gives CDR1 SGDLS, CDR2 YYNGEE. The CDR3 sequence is CASSVATSGSTDTQYF. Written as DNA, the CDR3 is TGTGCCAGCAGCGTAGCGACTAGCGGGAGCACAGATACGCAGTATTTT.

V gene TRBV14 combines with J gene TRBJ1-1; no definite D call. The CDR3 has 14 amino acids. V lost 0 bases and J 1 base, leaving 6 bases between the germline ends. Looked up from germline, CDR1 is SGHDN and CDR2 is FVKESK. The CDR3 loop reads CASSQESENTEAFF. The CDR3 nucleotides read TGTGCCAGCAGCCAAGAGTCAGAGAACACTGAAGCTTTCTTT. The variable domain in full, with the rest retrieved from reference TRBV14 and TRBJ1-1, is EAGVTQFPSHSVIEKGQTVTLRCDPISGHDNLYWYRRVMGKEIKFLLHFVKESKQDESGMPNNRFLAERTGGTYSTLKVQPAELEDSGVYFCASSQESENTEAFFGQGTRLTVV.

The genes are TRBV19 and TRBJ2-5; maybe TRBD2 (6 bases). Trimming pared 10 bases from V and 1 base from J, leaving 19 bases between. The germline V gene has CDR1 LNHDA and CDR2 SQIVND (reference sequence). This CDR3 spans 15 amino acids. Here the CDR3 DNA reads TGTGCCACCTCTGCACGCTGGGGAGGCCAAGAGACCCAGTACTTC. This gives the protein CATSARWGGQETQYF.

The CDR3 region is CASSLRSTGYGYTF. The CDR3 bases are TGTGCCAGCAGCTTAAGGTCAACGGGTTATGGCTACACCTTC. This chain uses TRBV7-2 with TRBJ1-2, with unresolved D. Germline-derived CDR1 and CDR2 are SGHTA and FQGNSA. The length of the CDR3 is 14 residues. With 2 bases removed from V and 5 bases from J, the gap between germline ends came to 12 bases.

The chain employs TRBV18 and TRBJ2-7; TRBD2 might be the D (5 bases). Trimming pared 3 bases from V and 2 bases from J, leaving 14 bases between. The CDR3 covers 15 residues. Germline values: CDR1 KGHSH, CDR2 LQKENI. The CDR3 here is CASSPLATEAYEQYF. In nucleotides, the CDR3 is TGTGCCAGCTCACCGTTAGCGACCGAGGCCTACGAGCAGTACTTC.

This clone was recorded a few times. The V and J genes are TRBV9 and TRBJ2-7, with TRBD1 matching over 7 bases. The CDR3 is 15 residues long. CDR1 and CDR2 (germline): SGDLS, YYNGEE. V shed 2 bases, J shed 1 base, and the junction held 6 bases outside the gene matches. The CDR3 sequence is CASSVSRDRSYEQYF. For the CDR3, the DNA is TGTGCCAGCAGCGTCTCCCGGGACAGATCCTACGAGCAGTACTTC.

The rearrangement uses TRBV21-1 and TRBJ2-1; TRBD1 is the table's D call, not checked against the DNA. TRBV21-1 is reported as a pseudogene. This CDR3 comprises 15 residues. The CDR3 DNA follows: TGTGCCAGCAGCAAAGCCTGTCCAGGGGCCGATGAGCAGTTCTTC. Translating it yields CASSKACPGADEQFF.